These T cell receptor beta chains were read from a single sample in a study of identical twins. Using its own MiXCR run on the 5' RACE reads, TCRdb lists one record per CDR3 protein. The sample includes roughly 290,000 distinct CDR3 sequences, roughly 9.7% of them seen just once. These sequences were also reported in another study, on yellow fever vaccine responses in identical twins.

Sequenced material: CD8+ T cells sorted from blood. The receptor source for this set is a woman aged 18-30 years in good health. Each CDR3 is given with its conserved first and last residue. The D gene is left open where the match is weak. Clone size, where shown, is once, few, many, or a class for clones that have expanded.

D gene	V gene	J gene	clone size	CDR3 protein	CDR3 DNA
.	TRBV3-1	TRBJ2-7	many	CASSRRGGPRAYEQYF	TGTGCCAGCAGCCGAAGGGGCGGTCCGCGGGCCTACGAGCAGTACTTC
.	TRBV20-1	TRBJ2-1	many	CSARDPLGRPPNNEQFF	TGCAGTGCTAGAGACCCACTAGGCCGACCGCCTAACAATGAGCAGTTCTTC
.	TRBV4-3	TRBJ2-7	many	CASSQDGSQGEQYF	TGCGCCAGCAGCCAAGACGGGAGCCAGGGAGAGCAGTACTTC
.	TRBV5-6	TRBJ2-2	many	CASSWRAGELFF	TGTGCCAGCAGCTGGCGGGCCGGGGAGCTGTTTTTT
.	TRBV7-9	TRBJ2-5	few	CASSLVGQSYF	TGTGCCAGCAGCTTAGTTGGACAGTCCTACTTC
.	TRBV5-6	TRBJ2-6	.	CASSLWGSGANVLTF	TGTGCCAGCAGCTTGTGGGGGTCTGGGGCCAACGTCCTGACTTTC
.	TRBV5-1	TRBJ1-1	.	CASSFGYMNTEAFF	TGCGCCAGCAGCTTTGGGTATATGAACACTGAAGCTTTCTTT
TRBD2	TRBV12-3/TRBV12-4	TRBJ2-2	few	CASSLGLAGSNTGELFF	TGTGCCAGCAGCCTCGGACTAGCGGGGTCGAACACCGGGGAGCTGTTTTTT
.	TRBV5-6	TRBJ2-7	many	CASTLGGLDYEQYF	TGTGCCAGCACCCTCGGAGGGTTGGACTACGAGCAGTACTTC
.	TRBV11-2	TRBJ1-2	few	CASSSSGTGYTF	TGTGCCAGCAGCTCCTCGGGGACTGGCTACACCTTC
TRBD2	TRBV4-2	TRBJ2-7	.	CASSPGTSGINDRPYEQYF	TGTGCCAGCAGCCCCGGGACTAGCGGGATTAATGATCGGCCCTACGAGCAGTACTTC
TRBD2	TRBV20-1	TRBJ2-1	many	CSASGTSGYNEQFF	TGCAGTGCTTCCGGGACTAGCGGTTACAATGAGCAGTTCTTC
.	TRBV7-9	TRBJ2-1	many	CASSETGASYNEQFF	TGTGCCAGCAGCGAGACGGGGGCTTCCTACAATGAGCAGTTCTTC
.	TRBV6-1	TRBJ1-3	.	CASMNSHTSGNTIYF	TGTGCCAGCATGAACAGTCATACCTCTGGAAACACCATATATTTT
.	TRBV5-6	TRBJ1-2	many	CASSPDTGQLDGYTF	TGTGCCAGCAGCCCCGATACAGGGCAACTCGATGGCTACACCTTC
TRBD2	TRBV20-1	TRBJ2-1	many	CSARDLIAGGRFIDNEQFF	TGCAGTGCTAGAGATCTGATAGCGGGGGGGAGGTTTATCGACAATGAGCAGTTCTTC
TRBD2	TRBV15	TRBJ2-7	few	CATSTRTSGSYEQYF	TGTGCCACCAGCACCCGGACTAGCGGGAGTTACGAGCAGTACTTC
.	TRBV20-1	TRBJ2-2	.	CSAWDGNTGELFF	TGCAGTGCCTGGGACGGGAACACCGGGGAGCTGTTTTTT
TRBD1	TRBV19	TRBJ2-7	.	CASSFHGQGYSYEQYF	TGTGCCAGTAGTTTCCACGGACAGGGCTATTCCTACGAGCAGTACTTC
TRBD1	TRBV4-3	TRBJ2-1	many	CASSQDSDRVSYNEQFF	TGCGCCAGCAGCCAAGATTCGGACAGGGTGAGCTACAATGAGCAGTTCTTC
.	TRBV5-1	TRBJ2-5	few	CASSLTLLETQYF	TGCGCCAGCAGCTTGACTTTGTTGGAGACCCAGTACTTC
TRBD1	TRBV27	TRBJ2-1	few	CASRQLQGAYNEQFF	TGTGCCAGCAGACAATTACAGGGGGCCTACAATGAGCAGTTCTTC
TRBD1	TRBV27	TRBJ2-2	.	CASSFETGSTGELFF	TGTGCCAGCAGTTTTGAGACAGGGAGTACCGGGGAGCTGTTTTTT
.	TRBV29-1	TRBJ2-7	many	CSVDQGGYEQYF	TGCAGCGTTGATCAGGGGGGGTACGAGCAGTACTTC
.	TRBV4-3	TRBJ1-1	many	CASSQDWRGGAFF	TGCGCCAGCAGCCAAGATTGGCGCGGTGGCGCTTTCTTT
.	TRBV5-1	TRBJ1-1	.	CASSLEEFVTEAFF	TGCGCCAGCAGCTTGGAGGAGTTTGTCACTGAAGCTTTCTTT
.	TRBV18	TRBJ2-2	.	CASSTLGELFF	TGTGCCAGCTCCACACTCGGGGAGCTGTTTTTT
.	TRBV3-1	TRBJ2-7	.	CASSQRESDEQYF	TGTGCCAGCAGCCAAAGGGAGTCCGACGAGCAGTACTTC
TRBD2	TRBV4-3	TRBJ2-3	few	CASSQAAGEVSDTQYF	TGCGCCAGCAGCCAAGCCGCGGGAGAGGTCTCAGATACGCAGTATTTT
.	TRBV11-2	TRBJ2-5	.	CASSSPYRVVDETQYF	TGTGCCAGCAGCTCCCCATACCGGGTGGTGGACGAGACCCAGTACTTC
.	TRBV18	TRBJ2-1	few	CASSPKGQATLAYNEQFF	TGTGCCAGCTCACCCAAGGGACAAGCTACCCTAGCCTACAATGAGCAGTTCTTC
TRBD1	TRBV20-1	TRBJ2-7	.	CSARGQGTPHYEQYF	TGCAGTGCTAGAGGACAGGGAACCCCCCACTACGAGCAGTACTTC
.	TRBV20-1	TRBJ2-1	.	CSAPFTSVSSYNVQFF	TGCAGTGCCCCTTTTACTTCGGTGAGCTCCTACAATGTGCAGTTCTTC
TRBD1	TRBV20-1	TRBJ1-2	.	CSARTGEVDGYTF	TGCAGTGCTAGGACAGGGGAGGTGGATGGCTACACCTTC
.	TRBV5-6	TRBJ2-5	few	CASSLGASGTQETQYF	TGTGCCAGCAGCTTGGGGGCTTCAGGGACTCAAGAGACCCAGTACTTC
.	TRBV14	TRBJ2-1	once	CASSRVAGPGNEQFF	TGTGCCAGCAGCCGCGTGGCAGGGCCCGGGAATGAGCAGTTCTTC
.	TRBV24-1	TRBJ2-2	.	CATSDLHGELFF	TGTGCCACCAGTGATCTTCACGGGGAGCTGTTTTTT
.	TRBV12-3/TRBV12-4	TRBJ2-3	many	CASSPPRGADTQYF	TGTGCCAGCAGTCCCCCGCGGGGAGCAGATACGCAGTATTTT
TRBD1	TRBV7-6	TRBJ2-3	many	CATRGGQGTDTQYF	TGTGCCACCCGTGGGGGACAGGGTACAGATACGCAGTATTTT
.	TRBV6-5	TRBJ1-2	few	CASSYSVGVFYGYTF	TGTGCCAGCAGTTACTCGGTCGGTGTTTTCTATGGCTACACCTTC
TRBD2	TRBV12-3/TRBV12-4	TRBJ2-7	.	CASSLILANSYEQYF	TGTGCCAGCAGTTTAATACTAGCGAATTCCTACGAGCAGTACTTC
.	TRBV7-9	TRBJ2-7	few	CASSNPGEQYF	TGTGCCAGCAGCAACCCGGGGGAGCAGTACTTC
TRBD2	TRBV5-1	TRBJ2-1	many	CASSAYALAGGREQFF	TGCGCCAGCAGCGCCTACGCCCTAGCGGGGGGACGCGAGCAGTTCTTC
.	TRBV30	TRBJ2-3	few	CAWRGGGGSTDTQYF	TGTGCCTGGAGAGGGGGGGGAGGGAGCACAGATACGCAGTATTTT
TRBD2	TRBV5-6	TRBJ2-3	.	CASSLAGGSLDTQYF	TGTGCCAGCAGCTTGGCTGGCGGGAGTCTTGATACGCAGTATTTT
TRBD1	TRBV7-9	TRBJ2-7	.	CASSSRGSFGYEQYF	TGTGCCAGCAGCTCCAGGGGGAGTTTCGGGTACGAGCAGTACTTC
TRBD2	TRBV15	TRBJ2-3	many	CATSRDASGGPDTQYF	TGTGCCACCAGCAGAGATGCTAGCGGGGGCCCAGATACGCAGTATTTT
.	TRBV6-6	TRBJ1-1	many	CASTVGRTEAFF	TGTGCCAGCACTGTCGGTCGCACTGAAGCTTTCTTT